This TCR beta chain was observed in a study of T cells in Graves' hyperthyroidism and ophthalmopathy. TCR beta CDR3 regions were amplified from RNA transcripts. The primer set for the first-round RT-PCR of the TCR CDR3 was HTBI. TCRdb re-analysed the multiplex PCR reads in MiXCR, keeping a single row per CDR3 protein. The sample yields 300,000 to 450,000 distinct CDR3 sequences, about a sixth seen once. This clonotype has at least ten counts. Ophthalmopathy patients had moderate-to-severe active disease, CAS ≥3, NOSPECS ≥4, and disease duration under 3 months. CDR3 size: 14 residues. The germline gives CDR1 DFQATT, CDR2 SNEGSKA (reference sequence). Trimming took 1 base from V and 5 from J, leaving 14 bases between them.

This TCR derives from a woman aged 40-49 years with Graves' ophthalmopathy. This rearrangement joins TRBV20-1 to TRBJ1-2; maybe TRBD1 (6 bases). The sample consisted of blood. DNA of the CDR3: TGCAGTGCTAGAGCATCGGGACACCCTTATGGCTACACCTTC. Protein product: CSARASGHPYGYTF.